This T cell receptor beta chain is drawn from a study of OX40 agonist ivuxolimab in advanced cancers. Trimming left V 4 bases short and J 0 bases short, with 10 bases between. This CDR3 is 15 amino acids long. Germline assignment: CDR1 SNHLY and CDR2 FYNNEI. Study observations and caveats: The average count of expanded clones was higher among CD8+ T cells than among CD4+.

Concerning this clone itself: Antigen unknown.

Data came from immunoSEQ multiplex PCR; TCRdb stores just in-frame clones and leaves some out. The sample includes about 60,000 clones, approximately 85% seen only once; the top ten take 1%. Here the sequenced sample was CD4+ or CD8+ T cells sorted from blood, taken in a trial of the OX40 agonist ivuxolimab. V and J are TRBV2 and TRBJ1-5, with D perhaps TRBD1 (5 bases). The source is an adult with an advanced solid tumor such as melanoma, head and neck, liver or kidney cancer. The CDR3 loop reads CASSAGAFSNQPQHF. In nucleotides, the CDR3 is TGTGCCAGCAGTGCCGGGGCATTTAGCAATCAGCCCCAGCATTTT.